The clone carrying this T cell receptor (beta chain) was picked up many times. What it recognizes is unknown. The germline V gene encodes CDR1 MNHEY and CDR2 SVGEGT. V dropped 5 bases and J dropped 5; count of bases not matched to a gene: 6. This CDR3 contains 16 residues. The sample comes from a study of metastatic and nonmetastatic thyroid tumors. On the study more broadly: Peripheral blood and tumor or nodule samples from malignant and benign thyroid patients were compared. Whole-study results and caveats: Reportedly, malignant thyroid tumors had significantly higher TCR beta diversity than benign nodules, in blood and tumor.

Authors' processing steps: CDR3 differences across clinicopathological groups were used to build a distant-metastasis classifier for papillary thyroid cancer. From the PCR reads, TCRdb re-called clones with MiXCR. These V and J calls derive from TCRdb rather than the authors' analysis. The table shows about 20,000 clones, with about 27% occurring only once. Not a single patient had been given any form of treatment at any point before undergoing thyroid surgery. The chain has TRBV6-2 or TRBV6-3 and TRBJ2-2; 12 bases are shared with TRBD2. The sequenced sample consisted of tumor tissue. The TCR was taken from a female donor with papillary thyroid cancer or a benign thyroid nodule (not recorded which). Some clones in this sample may be carry-over from other donors' samples. CDR3 nucleotides: TGTGCCAGCAGTCGACTAGCGGGAGTAAGGACCGGGGAGCTGTTTTTT. Translation: CASSRLAGVRTGELFF.